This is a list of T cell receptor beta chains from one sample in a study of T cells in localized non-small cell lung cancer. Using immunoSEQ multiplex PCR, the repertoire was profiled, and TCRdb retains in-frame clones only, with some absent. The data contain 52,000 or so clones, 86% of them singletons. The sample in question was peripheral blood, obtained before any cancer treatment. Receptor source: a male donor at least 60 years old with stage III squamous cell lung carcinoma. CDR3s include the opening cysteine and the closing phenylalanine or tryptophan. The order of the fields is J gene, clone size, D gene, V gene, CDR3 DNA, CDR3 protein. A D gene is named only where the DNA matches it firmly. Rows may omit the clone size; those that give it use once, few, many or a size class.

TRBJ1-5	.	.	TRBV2	TGTGCCAGTAATCAGGAACCGAATCAGCCCCAGCATTTT	CASNQEPNQPQHF
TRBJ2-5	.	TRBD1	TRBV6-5	TGTGTCAGCACCCCGATCAGGACAGGGCCGGGGACCCAGTACTTC	CVSTPIRTGPGTQYF
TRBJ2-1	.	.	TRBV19	TGTGCCAGTAGTATAGATATCCGGTCTCGGGTCGATAATGAGCAGTTCTTC	CASSIDIRSRVDNEQFF
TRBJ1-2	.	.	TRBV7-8	TGTGCCAGCAGCTTACCGGGGAAACCGTATGGCTACACCTTC	CASSLPGKPYGYTF
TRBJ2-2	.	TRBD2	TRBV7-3	TGTGCCAGCAGCTTACGGTCCGGGACTAGCCCCGGGGAGCTGTTTTTT	CASSLRSGTSPGELFF
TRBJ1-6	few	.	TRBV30	TGTGCCTGGAGTCACAGAAGGTCACCCCTCCACTTT	CAWSHRRSPLHF
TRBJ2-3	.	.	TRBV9	TGTGCCAGCAGCGTAGGAGATACGCAGTATTTT	CASSVGDTQYF
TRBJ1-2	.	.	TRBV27	TGTGCCAGCAGTTTATCAGGGTACCACTATGGCTACACCTTC	CASSLSGYHYGYTF
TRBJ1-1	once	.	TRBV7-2	TGTGCCAGCAGCTTAGAACGGATGAACACTGAAGCTTTCTTT	CASSLERMNTEAFF
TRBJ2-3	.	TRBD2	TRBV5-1	TGCGCCAGCAGCCCGGGGGGACTCTCCCAGCGGGATACGCAGTATTTT	CASSPGGLSQRDTQYF
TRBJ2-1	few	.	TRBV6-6	TGTGCCAGCAGTCCCCACGCGGACGGCGATGAGCAGTTCTTC	CASSPHADGDEQFF
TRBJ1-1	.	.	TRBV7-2	TGTGCCAGCATCCCCACCATCAAGGACACTGAAGCTTTCTTT	CASIPTIKDTEAFF
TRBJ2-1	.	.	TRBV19	TGTGCCAGTAGTCCCCGGGGCAGCCGCTCCTACAATGAGCAGTTCTTC	CASSPRGSRSYNEQFF
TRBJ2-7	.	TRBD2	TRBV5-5	TGTGCCAGCAGTTGGACTAGCGGGAGGTACGAGCAGTACTTC	CASSWTSGRYEQYF
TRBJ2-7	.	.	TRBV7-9	TGTGCCAGCAGCCCCCGGATGACGGGAACTCACTACGAGCAGTACTTC	CASSPRMTGTHYEQYF
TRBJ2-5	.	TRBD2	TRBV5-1	TGCGCCAGCAGACTGGGACTAGCGGGGGGGCAAGAGACCCAGTACTTC	CASRLGLAGGQETQYF
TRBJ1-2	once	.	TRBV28	TGTGCCAGCAGGCCCAGTGGCTATGGCTACACCTTC	CASRPSGYGYTF
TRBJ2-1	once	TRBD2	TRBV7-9	TGTGCCAGCAGCTCCACCCACCTGACTAGCGGGGGGCTCGATGAGCAGTTCTTC	CASSSTHLTSGGLDEQFF
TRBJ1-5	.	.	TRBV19	TGTGCCAGTAGTAGGGCAGGGCAGCCCCAGCATTTT	CASSRAGQPQHF
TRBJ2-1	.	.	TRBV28	TGTGCCAGCAGATCAGGGCACAGCTACAATGAGCAGTTCTTC	CASRSGHSYNEQFF
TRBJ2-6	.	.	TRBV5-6	TGTGCCAGCAGCTTGTCGGCGGGATACGTCCTGACTTTC	CASSLSAGYVLTF
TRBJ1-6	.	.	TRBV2	TGTGCCAGCAGTGAACAGGGGTCCTATAATTCACCCCTCCACTTT	CASSEQGSYNSPLHF
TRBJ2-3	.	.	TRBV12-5	TGTGCTAGTAGGTGGACGGGGAGGGATACGCAGTATTTT	CASRWTGRDTQYF
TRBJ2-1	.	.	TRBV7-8	TGTGCCAGCAGCTCCACCCGACGGAGAAGCTCCTACAATGAGCAGTTCTTC	CASSSTRRRSSYNEQFF
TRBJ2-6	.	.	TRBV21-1	TGTGCCAGCAGCAAAGCGCGGGGCAGGTACTCTGGGGCCAACGTCCTGACTTTC	CASSKARGRYSGANVLTF
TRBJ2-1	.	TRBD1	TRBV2	TGTGCCAGCAGTAACCGACAGGGCGGGCAGTTCTTC	CASSNRQGGQFF
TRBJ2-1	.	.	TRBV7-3	TGTGCCAGCAGCTTACGGCAGGGGAGTTTCGCGGGATACAATGAGCAGTTCTTC	CASSLRQGSFAGYNEQFF
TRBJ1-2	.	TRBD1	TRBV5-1	TGCGCCAGCAGCTTGGGACAGGGGGACTATGGCTACACCTTC	CASSLGQGDYGYTF
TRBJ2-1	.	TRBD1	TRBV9	TGTGCCAGCAGCGCAACAGGGGGAATATGGGGCAATGAGCAGTTCTTC	CASSATGGIWGNEQFF
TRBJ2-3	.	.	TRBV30	TGTGCCTGGATCCGGACAGGCACAGATACGCAGTATTTT	CAWIRTGTDTQYF
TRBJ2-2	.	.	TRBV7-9	TGTGCCAGCAGCTTAGAGGCCCGACCGGGGGTGTTTTTT	CASSLEARPGVFF
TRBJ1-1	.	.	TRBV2	TGTGCCAGCAGTGAAGACAGCCGGACTGAAGCTTTCTTT	CASSEDSRTEAFF
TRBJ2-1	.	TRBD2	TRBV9	TGTGCCAGCAGCGTAGTGGGTAGCGGGAGTGTCAATGAGCAGTTCTTC	CASSVVGSGSVNEQFF
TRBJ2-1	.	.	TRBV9	TGTGCCAGCAGCGTAGGGTTGGTCACTAGCTACAATGAGCAGTTCTTC	CASSVGLVTSYNEQFF
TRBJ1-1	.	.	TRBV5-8	TGTGCCAGCAGCTTGGGGACGAGGAGGACTGAAGCTTTCTTT	CASSLGTRRTEAFF
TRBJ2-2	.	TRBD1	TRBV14	TGTGCCAGCAGCCAAGAATTACCGGGACAGGCCACCGGGGAGCTGTTTTTT	CASSQELPGQATGELFF
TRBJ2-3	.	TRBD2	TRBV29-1	TGCAGCGCGTCAGCGGGAGTAAGCTCAGATACGCAGTATTTT	CSASAGVSSDTQYF
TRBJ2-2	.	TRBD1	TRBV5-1	TGCGCCAGCAGCGCCCGGGACAGGGGGCTTCCAGGGGAGCTGTTTTTT	CASSARDRGLPGELFF
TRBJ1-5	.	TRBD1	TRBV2	TGTGCCAGCAGTGGGACAGGGGATCAGCCCCAGCATTTT	CASSGTGDQPQHF